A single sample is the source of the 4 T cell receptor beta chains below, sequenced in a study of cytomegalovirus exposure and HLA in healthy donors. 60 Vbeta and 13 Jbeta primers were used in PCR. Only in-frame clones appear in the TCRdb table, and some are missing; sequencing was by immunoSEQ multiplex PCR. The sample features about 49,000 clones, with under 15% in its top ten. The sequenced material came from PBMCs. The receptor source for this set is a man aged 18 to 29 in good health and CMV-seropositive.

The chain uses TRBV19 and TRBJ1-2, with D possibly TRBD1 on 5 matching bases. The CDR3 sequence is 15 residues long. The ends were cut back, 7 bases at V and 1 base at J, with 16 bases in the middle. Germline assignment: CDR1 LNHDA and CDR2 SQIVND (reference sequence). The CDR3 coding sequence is TGTGCCAGTACCCAAGACAGCCTTAATAACTATGGCTACACCTTC. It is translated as CASTQDSLNNYGYTF.

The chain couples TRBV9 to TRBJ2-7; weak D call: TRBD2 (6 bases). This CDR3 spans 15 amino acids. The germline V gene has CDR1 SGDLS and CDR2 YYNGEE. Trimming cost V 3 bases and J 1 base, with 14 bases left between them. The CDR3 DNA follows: TGTGCCAGCAGCGACGGGACGGGGGATTCCTACGAGCAGTACTTC. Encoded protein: CASSDGTGDSYEQYF.

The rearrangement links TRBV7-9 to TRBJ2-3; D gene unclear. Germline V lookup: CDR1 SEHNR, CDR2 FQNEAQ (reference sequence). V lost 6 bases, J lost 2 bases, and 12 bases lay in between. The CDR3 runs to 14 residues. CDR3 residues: CASRLRANTDTQYF. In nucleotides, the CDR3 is TGTGCCAGCAGATTAAGAGCTAACACAGATACGCAGTATTTT.

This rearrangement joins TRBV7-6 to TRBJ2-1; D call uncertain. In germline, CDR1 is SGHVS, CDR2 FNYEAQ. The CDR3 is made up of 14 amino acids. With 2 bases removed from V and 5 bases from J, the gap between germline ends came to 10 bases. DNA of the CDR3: TGTGCCAGCAGCTTAAGGCGGAGTCACAATGAGCAGTTCTTC. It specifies CASSLRRSHNEQFF.